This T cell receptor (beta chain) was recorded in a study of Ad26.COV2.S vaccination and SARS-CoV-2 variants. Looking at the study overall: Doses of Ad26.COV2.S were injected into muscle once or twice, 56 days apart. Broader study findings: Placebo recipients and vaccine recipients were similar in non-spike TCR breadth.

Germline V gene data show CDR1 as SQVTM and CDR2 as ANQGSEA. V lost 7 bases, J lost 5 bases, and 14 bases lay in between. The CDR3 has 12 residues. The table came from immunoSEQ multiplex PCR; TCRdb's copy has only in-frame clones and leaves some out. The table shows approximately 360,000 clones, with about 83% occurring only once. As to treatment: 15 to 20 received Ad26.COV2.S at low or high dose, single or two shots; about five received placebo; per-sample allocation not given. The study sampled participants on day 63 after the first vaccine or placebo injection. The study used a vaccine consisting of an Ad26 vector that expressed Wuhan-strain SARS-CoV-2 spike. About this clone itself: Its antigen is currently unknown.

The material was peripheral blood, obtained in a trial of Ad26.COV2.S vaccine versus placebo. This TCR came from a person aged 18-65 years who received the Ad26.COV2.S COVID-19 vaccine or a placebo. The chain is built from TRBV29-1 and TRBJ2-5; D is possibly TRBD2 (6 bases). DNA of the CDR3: TGCAGCGCGGCGGCGGGGCGGGAGACCCAGTACTTC. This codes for CSAAAGRETQYF.